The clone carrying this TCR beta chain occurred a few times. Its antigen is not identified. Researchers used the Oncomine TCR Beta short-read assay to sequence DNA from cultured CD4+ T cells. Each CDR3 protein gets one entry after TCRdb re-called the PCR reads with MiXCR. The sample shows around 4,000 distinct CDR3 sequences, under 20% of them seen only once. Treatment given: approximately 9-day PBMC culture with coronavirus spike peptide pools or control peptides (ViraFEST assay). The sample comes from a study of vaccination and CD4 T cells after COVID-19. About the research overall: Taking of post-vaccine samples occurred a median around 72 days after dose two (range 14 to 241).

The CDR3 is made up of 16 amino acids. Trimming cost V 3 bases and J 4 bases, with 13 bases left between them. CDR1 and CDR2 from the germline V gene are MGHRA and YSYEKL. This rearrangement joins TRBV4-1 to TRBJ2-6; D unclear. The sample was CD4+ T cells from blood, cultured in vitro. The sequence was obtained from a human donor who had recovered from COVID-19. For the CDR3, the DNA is TGCGCCAGCAGCCACGTTGTGGGGTCCGGGGCCAACGTCCTGACTTTC. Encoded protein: CASSHVVGSGANVLTF.